The 20 T cell receptor beta chains listed next were all sequenced from one sample in a study of Ad26.COV2.S vaccination and SARS-CoV-2 variants. Sequencing used immunoSEQ multiplex PCR; TCRdb keeps in-frame clones, though not all of them. The table includes some 270,000 clones, 70% to 90% detected once. Treatment of the sample: 19 received Ad26.COV2.S at low or high dose, single or two shots; 5 received placebo; per-sample allocation not given. Day 63 after the first vaccine or placebo injection was the time point for sampling. The source was peripheral blood, collected in a trial of Ad26.COV2.S vaccine versus placebo. These receptors all come from a person between 18 and 60 years old who received the Ad26.COV2.S COVID-19 vaccine or a placebo.

This clone was seen just once. The V and J genes are TRBV7-8 and TRBJ2-7; the match to TRBD1 covers 7 bases. Germline trimming cut 2 bases from V and 6 bases from J; bases unmatched to any gene: 7. The CDR3 sequence is 14 residues long. From germline, CDR1 is SGHVS and CDR2 FQNEAQ. This chain's CDR3 is CASSLREGGFEQYV. In nucleotides, the CDR3 is TGTGCCAGCAGCTTACGAGAAGGGGGCTTCGAGCAGTACGTC.

This clone was seen a handful of times. This chain links TRBV12-3 or TRBV12-4 with TRBJ1-5; D may be TRBD1 (5 bases). The CDR3 loop spans 11 amino acids. With 10 bases removed from V and 12 bases from J, the gap between germline ends came to 16 bases. The DNA of the CDR3 is TGTGCCACCCGTAGGGGAGGCGTCCAGCATTTT. Its translation is CATRRGGVQHF.

This chain connects TRBV6-5 to TRBJ1-1; the match to TRBD1 covers 7 bases. Germline V gives CDR1 MNHEY, CDR2 SVGAGI. The CDR3 totals 13 residues. V lost 7 bases to trimming and J lost 6 bases; unmatched junction nucleotides: 8. CDR3: CASILGGTAEAFF. For the CDR3, the DNA is TGTGCCAGCATTCTAGGGGGCACCGCTGAAGCTTTCTTT.

V and J are TRBV5-8 and TRBJ2-2; D gene ambiguous. This CDR3 is 15 amino acids long. Germline assignment: CDR1 SGHTS and CDR2 YDEGEE. V was cut by 2 bases and J by 1 base, with 9 bases left in between. CDR3 sequence reads: CASSLFQRNTGELFF. DNA of the CDR3: TGTGCCAGCAGCTTATTCCAACGGAACACCGGGGAGCTGTTTTTT.

J is TRBJ2-2 and V is TRBV4-2; D may be TRBD1 or TRBD2 (6 bases each). CDR1 and CDR2 from the germline V gene are LGHNA and YNFKEQ. V was cut by 4 bases and J by 5 bases, with 20 bases left in between. The CDR3 consists of 17 residues. DNA of the CDR3: TGTGCCAGCAGCCTAGAGGGGGGTAGAGTTGGGACCGGGGAGCTGTTTTTT. Translation: CASSLEGGRVGTGELFF.

The gene calls are TRBV5-1 and TRBJ1-2; D is unresolved. The CDR3 spans 16 residues. Germline CDR1 SGHRS, CDR2 YFSETQ. Trimming shortened V by 0 bases and J by 8 bases, and 20 bases separated the two germline ends. CDR3 bases: TGCGCCAGCAGCTTGGAGCGGATTGACGGGGTAAACGGCTACACCTTC. Translated: CASSLERIDGVNGYTF.

The rearrangement uses TRBV24-1 and TRBJ2-1, with D tentatively TRBD1 or TRBD2 (5 bases each). In germline, CDR1 is KGHDR, CDR2 SFDVKD. The CDR3 has 13 amino acids. The V gene lost 4 bases and the J gene lost 12 bases, with 15 bases spanning the gap. CDR3 region: CATSEGDWGRQFF. The CDR3 DNA follows: TGTGCCACCAGTGAGGGGGATTGGGGAAGGCAGTTCTTC.

The chain employs TRBV9 and TRBJ2-1, with D perhaps matching TRBD2 (6 bases). Trimming pared 0 bases from V and 0 bases from J, leaving 16 bases between. CDR1 SGDLS and CDR2 YYNGEE come from the germline V gene. The CDR3 has 18 amino acids. The CDR3 is CASSVDIGGASSYNEQFF. DNA for the CDR3: TGTGCCAGCAGCGTAGATATTGGCGGGGCGAGCTCCTACAATGAGCAGTTCTTC.

The chain recombines TRBV4-1 with TRBJ2-6, with a tentative D call TRBD1 (5 bases). In germline, CDR1 is MGHRA, CDR2 YSYEKL. V was pared by 4 bases and J by 0 bases, with 19 bases between. The CDR3 extends over 19 amino acids. CDR3 sequence: CASSPYPETVLSGANVLTF. In DNA, the CDR3 is TGCGCCAGCAGCCCTTACCCCGAGACAGTCCTCTCTGGGGCCAACGTCCTGACTTTC.

The table lists this clone with a count of one. This chain joins TRBV11-2 and TRBJ1-4; unclear D gene. Germline values: CDR1 SGHAT, CDR2 FQNNGV. With 5 bases removed from V and 0 bases from J, the gap between germline ends came to 13 bases. The CDR3 runs 16 residues. The CDR3 DNA sequence: TGTGCCAGCAGCATAGCGGCGGCCGCAACTAATGAAAAACTGTTTTTT. It codes for CASSIAAAATNEKLFF.

This chain uses TRBV9 with TRBJ1-2, with a weak D call TRBD1 (6 bases). The germline V and J ends were trimmed by 3 bases and 5 bases, with 17 bases remaining between them. Per germline, CDR1 SGDLS and CDR2 YYNGEE. The length of the CDR3 is 15 residues. CDR3 region: CASSEDSQTLYGYTF. DNA of the CDR3: TGTGCCAGCAGCGAGGACAGCCAAACATTATATGGCTACACCTTC.

V usage is TRBV9 and J usage is TRBJ2-1, with 11 bases lining up with TRBD2. This CDR3 contains 16 residues. CDR1 is SGDLS and CDR2 is YYNGEE in the germline V gene. Trimming took 0 bases from V and 4 from J; bases not matched to a gene: 3. The CDR3 loop reads CASSVGLAGGYNEQFF. The CDR3 DNA sequence: TGTGCCAGCAGCGTAGGGTTAGCGGGAGGGTACAATGAGCAGTTCTTC.

The gene calls are TRBV7-3 and TRBJ2-3, with D uncertain. Germline V gives CDR1 SGHTA, CDR2 FQGTGA. The CDR3 totals 14 residues. V dropped 1 base and J dropped 2 bases, with 7 bases sitting between them. Here the CDR3 reads CASSLRHATDTQYF. Here the CDR3 DNA reads TGTGCCAGCAGCTTAAGGCACGCCACAGATACGCAGTATTTT.

The chain has TRBV6-6 and TRBJ1-4, with 9 bases that match TRBD1. Looked up from germline, CDR1 is MNHNY and CDR2 is SVGAGI (reference sequence). The CDR3 covers 16 residues. The trim removed 2 bases at V and 7 bases at J, leaving 8 bases unmatched. CDR3 residues: CASSYRAGQGTEKLFF. CDR3 DNA sequence: TGTGCCAGCAGTTACAGAGCGGGACAGGGTACTGAAAAACTGTTTTTT.

The chain couples TRBV20-1 to TRBJ1-2, with D tentatively TRBD1 (6 bases). CDR3 length: 11 amino acids. V dropped 6 bases and J dropped 8 bases, with 13 bases sitting between them. Germline V gives CDR1 DFQATT, CDR2 SNEGSKA (reference sequence). The CDR3 bases are TGCAGTGCAACGACAGGTTGGGGCTACACCTTC. Protein: CSATTGWGYTF.

The V call is TRBV7-2, the J call TRBJ1-4; maybe TRBD1 (5 bases). Deletions cut 5 bases from V and 5 bases from J, with 12 bases between. The germline CDR1 and CDR2 sequences are SGHTA and FQGNSA. The CDR3 has 14 residues. The DNA of the CDR3 is TGTGCCAGCAGCCCGGGACCCGGGAATGAAAAACTGTTTTTT. It specifies CASSPGPGNEKLFF.

This chain connects TRBV19 to TRBJ2-5; D is perhaps TRBD2 (5 bases). In germline, CDR1 is LNHDA, CDR2 SQIVND (reference sequence). The CDR3 length is 12 residues. Trimming took 3 bases from V and 9 from J, leaving 11 bases between them. CDR3 DNA: TGTGCCAGTAGTATTGAGTGGGAGCCCCAGTACTTC. The encoded protein is CASSIEWEPQYF. The full variable domain, rest sourced from reference TRBV19 and TRBJ2-5, is DGGITQSPKYLFRKEGQNVTLSCEQNLNHDAMYWYRQDPGQGLRLIYYSQIVNDFQKGDIAEGYSVSREKKESFPLTVTSAQKNPTAFYLCASSIEWEPQYFGPGTRLLVL.

The V and J genes are TRBV6-5 and TRBJ1-1, with D possibly matching TRBD1 (5 bases). The germline V gene has CDR1 MNHEY and CDR2 SVGAGI. There are 12 residues in the CDR3. Deletions cut 8 bases from V and 8 bases from J, with 15 bases between. CDR3 loop: CASAGGLFEAFF. The CDR3 region has the DNA TGTGCCAGCGCCGGGGGTTTGTTCGAAGCTTTCTTT.

The chain uses TRBV5-1 and TRBJ2-5; 9 bases match TRBD2. Trimming took 4 bases from V and 5 from J; bases not matched to a gene: 9. The germline V gene has CDR1 SGHRS and CDR2 YFSETQ. The length of the CDR3 is 15 residues. The CDR3: CASSEGTSRGETQYF. The CDR3 bases are TGCGCCAGCAGCGAAGGGACTAGCAGAGGGGAGACCCAGTACTTC.

This rearrangement joins TRBV27 to TRBJ2-2; 7 bases are a match to TRBD1. This CDR3 region has 15 residues. J was trimmed by 4 bases and V by 0 bases; bases with no gene match: 2. From germline, CDR1 is MNHEY and CDR2 SMNVEV (reference sequence). CDR3 in amino acids: CASSLSTGFTGELFF. The CDR3 nucleotides are TGTGCCAGCAGTTTATCGACAGGGTTCACCGGGGAGCTGTTTTTT.